A selection of T cell receptor beta chains follows, all from one sample in a study of beta chain features in type 1 diabetes. Libraries were prepared by immunoSEQ multiplex PCR; TCRdb keeps only in-frame clonotypes and omits some of them. Among around 340,000 clones, roughly 8% were seen once, and the ten largest hold less than 0.45%. The specimen sequenced was central memory CD4+ T cells from blood. These receptors all stem from a woman aged 18-35 years in good health. The CDR3 runs from the conserved cysteine through the conserved F or W. The D gene is left open where the match is weak. Some rows have no size entry. The others give once, few or many, or a class for an expanded clone.

J: TRBJ2-3; D: .; size: many; V: TRBV27; CDR3: CASSIREDTQYF; DNA: TGTGCCAGCAGTATCAGGGAAGATACGCAGTATTTT
J: TRBJ2-1; D: .; size: .; V: TRBV2; CDR3: CASLESSYNEQFF; DNA: TGTGCCAGCTTGGAGAGCTCCTACAATGAGCAGTTCTTC
J: TRBJ2-1; D: TRBD2; size: .; V: TRBV4-3; CDR3: CASSQELAGSIAFF; DNA: TGCGCCAGCAGCCAAGAATTAGCGGGGAGCATTGCGTTCTTC
J: TRBJ1-4; D: .; size: .; V: TRBV6-6; CDR3: CASSYSRQFNEKLFF; DNA: TGTGCCAGCAGTTACTCGCGCCAGTTTAATGAAAAACTGTTTTTT
J: TRBJ1-5; D: .; size: .; V: TRBV15; CDR3: CATSGGPYSNQPQHF; DNA: TGTGCCACCAGTGGGGGACCGTATAGCAATCAGCCCCAGCATTTT
J: TRBJ1-1; D: .; size: few; V: TRBV5-4; CDR3: CASSPGQGYNTEAFF; DNA: TGTGCCAGCAGCCCCGGGCAGGGTTATAACACTGAAGCTTTCTTT
J: TRBJ1-4; D: .; size: many; V: TRBV29-1; CDR3: CSVERGQGDEKLFF; DNA: TGCAGCGTTGAACGAGGTCAGGGTGATGAAAAACTGTTTTTT
J: TRBJ2-2; D: .; size: few; V: TRBV7-8; CDR3: CASRLGAAILTGELFF; DNA: TGTGCCAGCAGGCTGGGGGCCGCAATCCTTACCGGGGAGCTGTTTTTT
J: TRBJ2-5; D: TRBD2; size: .; V: TRBV27; CDR3: CASSSGTRKTQYF; DNA: TGTGCCAGCAGTTCCGGGACTAGGAAGACCCAGTACTTC
J: TRBJ1-3; D: .; size: .; V: TRBV6-6; CDR3: CASSYSADSGNTIYF; DNA: TGTGCCAGCAGTTACTCGGCTGACTCTGGAAACACCATATATTTT
J: TRBJ1-1; D: .; size: .; V: TRBV4-1; CDR3: CASSRGWGLMNTEAFF; DNA: TGCGCCAGCAGCCGGGGTTGGGGTCTCATGAACACTGAAGCTTTCTTT
J: TRBJ2-7; D: TRBD2; size: many; V: TRBV5-1; CDR3: CASSSGLGGREQYF; DNA: TGCGCCAGCAGCTCTGGACTAGGAGGACGCGAGCAGTACTTC
J: TRBJ2-1; D: .; size: .; V: TRBV6-1; CDR3: CATFSLGYNEQFF; DNA: TGTGCCACCTTTAGCTTAGGTTACAATGAGCAGTTCTTC
J: TRBJ1-2; D: .; size: few; V: TRBV5-1; CDR3: CASSLQGSDGYTF; DNA: TGCGCCAGCAGCTTGCAGGGGTCGGATGGCTACACCTTC
J: TRBJ2-1; D: .; size: .; V: TRBV7-8; CDR3: CASSLGALSSYNEQFF; DNA: TGTGCCAGCAGCTTAGGAGCTCTTAGCTCCTACAATGAGCAGTTCTTC
J: TRBJ1-5; D: .; size: .; V: TRBV28; CDR3: CASSLISFNQPQHF; DNA: TGTGCCAGCAGTTTAATTAGTTTCAATCAGCCCCAGCATTTT
J: TRBJ2-7; D: .; size: few; V: TRBV9; CDR3: CASSVVGQGGEQYF; DNA: TGTGCCAGCAGCGTAGTGGGGCAGGGGGGCGAGCAGTACTTC
J: TRBJ2-5; D: .; size: few; V: TRBV29-1; CDR3: CSADRGGETQYF; DNA: TGCAGCGCTGACAGGGGAGGGGAGACCCAGTACTTC
J: TRBJ2-3; D: .; size: .; V: TRBV7-8; CDR3: CASSLFGADSTDTQYF; DNA: TGTGCCAGCAGCCTTTTCGGGGCGGACAGCACAGATACGCAGTATTTT
J: TRBJ1-3; D: .; size: many; V: TRBV5-6; CDR3: CASSEGVASRGNTIYF; DNA: TGTGCCAGCAGCGAGGGGGTGGCTAGCAGAGGAAACACCATATATTTT
J: TRBJ2-3; D: .; size: few; V: TRBV4-3; CDR3: CASSPGVDTDTQYF; DNA: TGCGCCAGCAGCCCGGGGGTCGACACAGATACGCAGTATTTT
J: TRBJ2-1; D: .; size: few; V: TRBV25-1; CDR3: CASSDTRLGQVSQFF; DNA: TGTGCCAGCAGTGATACGCGCCTCGGCCAAGTCTCTCAGTTCTTC
J: TRBJ2-7; D: TRBD2; size: many; V: TRBV18; CDR3: CASSLQGHVAGGSSEQYF; DNA: TGTGCCAGCTCCCTCCAGGGACACGTAGCGGGAGGGAGTAGCGAGCAGTACTTC
J: TRBJ2-3; D: .; size: few; V: TRBV15; CDR3: CATSREGRSDTQYF; DNA: TGTGCCACCAGCAGAGAGGGTAGATCAGATACGCAGTATTTT
J: TRBJ2-1; D: TRBD2; size: .; V: TRBV7-2; CDR3: CASSLVTSGRGNEQFF; DNA: TGTGCCAGCAGCTTAGTTACTAGCGGGAGGGGAAATGAGCAGTTCTTC
J: TRBJ2-3; D: .; size: .; V: TRBV2; CDR3: CASNRARTDTQYF; DNA: TGTGCCAGCAATAGGGCGCGCACAGATACGCAGTATTTT
J: TRBJ2-5; D: TRBD1; size: few; V: TRBV27; CDR3: CASSSLRTGYQETQYF; DNA: TGTGCCAGCAGTTCCCTAAGGACAGGATACCAAGAGACCCAGTACTTC
J: TRBJ2-5; D: .; size: few; V: TRBV19; CDR3: CASSLQRGGTQETQYF; DNA: TGTGCCAGTAGCCTACAACGTGGGGGGACCCAAGAGACCCAGTACTTC
J: TRBJ2-5; D: TRBD2; size: few; V: TRBV11-2; CDR3: CASIRGGPGETQYF; DNA: TGTGCCAGTATTCGCGGGGGGCCCGGGGAGACCCAGTACTTC
J: TRBJ2-4; D: .; size: few; V: TRBV14; CDR3: CASSPSYRRTLAKNIQYF; DNA: TGTGCCAGCAGCCCTTCGTACAGGCGGACTCTGGCCAAAAACATTCAGTACTTC
J: TRBJ2-7; D: .; size: few; V: TRBV27; CDR3: CASSLSTPNLAYEQYF; DNA: TGTGCCAGCAGTTTATCGACACCCAACCTAGCCTACGAGCAGTACTTC
J: TRBJ2-6; D: .; size: many; V: TRBV19; CDR3: CASNREGANVLTF; DNA: TGTGCCAGTAATAGAGAGGGGGCCAACGTCCTGACTTTC
J: TRBJ2-1; D: .; size: few; V: TRBV29-1; CDR3: CSVVGNGREQFF; DNA: TGCAGCGTTGTCGGTAACGGTCGTGAGCAGTTCTTC
J: TRBJ2-1; D: .; size: many; V: TRBV11-1; CDR3: CASSPSGRISYNEQFF; DNA: TGTGCCAGCAGCCCGAGTGGGAGGATCTCCTACAATGAGCAGTTCTTC
J: TRBJ2-5; D: .; size: .; V: TRBV5-6; CDR3: CASGPYQETQYF; DNA: TGTGCCAGCGGCCCATATCAAGAGACCCAGTACTTC
J: TRBJ2-7; D: .; size: many; V: TRBV7-2; CDR3: CASSAGLGGGEQYF; DNA: TGTGCCAGCAGCGCAGGACTAGGAGGGGGCGAGCAGTACTTC
J: TRBJ1-2; D: .; size: .; V: TRBV28; CDR3: CASSLRGPYGYTF; DNA: TGTGCCAGCAGTTTACGGGGCCCCTATGGCTACACCTTC
J: TRBJ1-5; D: .; size: many; V: TRBV7-9; CDR3: CASSVTGDQPQHF; DNA: TGTGCCAGCAGCGTAACGGGGGACCAGCCCCAGCATTTT
J: TRBJ1-2; D: .; size: .; V: TRBV18; CDR3: CASSLRTDINNGYTF; DNA: TGTGCCAGCTCACTGAGAACGGACATTAATAATGGCTACACCTTC
J: TRBJ2-2; D: .; size: .; V: TRBV18; CDR3: CASSPPTQGNTGELFF; DNA: TGTGCCAGCTCACCACCGACGCAGGGGAACACCGGGGAGCTGTTTTTT
J: TRBJ2-7; D: .; size: .; V: TRBV29-1; CDR3: CSAGDQGYIPYEQYF; DNA: TGCAGCGCAGGCGATCAGGGCTATATCCCTTACGAGCAGTACTTC
J: TRBJ2-6; D: .; size: many; V: TRBV5-1; CDR3: CASSLSSGISGANVLTF; DNA: TGCGCCAGCAGCTTGAGTAGCGGTATCTCTGGGGCCAACGTCCTGACTTTC
J: TRBJ2-1; D: TRBD2; size: many; V: TRBV7-9; CDR3: CASELAVYNEQFF; DNA: TGTGCCAGCGAACTAGCGGTCTACAATGAGCAGTTCTTC
J: TRBJ2-2; D: .; size: .; V: TRBV19; CDR3: CASSILDSLNGELFF; DNA: TGTGCCAGTAGTATCCTCGATAGCTTAAACGGGGAGCTGTTTTTT
J: TRBJ2-1; D: TRBD2; size: many; V: TRBV14; CDR3: CASSQTSVEFF; DNA: TGTGCCAGCAGCCAGACTAGCGTCGAGTTCTTC
J: TRBJ1-3; D: .; size: few; V: TRBV5-1; CDR3: CASSLDLLVSGNTIYF; DNA: TGCGCCAGCAGCTTGGATTTACTGGTCTCTGGAAACACCATATATTTT
J: TRBJ2-6; D: .; size: many; V: TRBV5-4; CDR3: CASSLPGAGANVLTF; DNA: TGTGCCAGCAGCTTGCCAGGGGCTGGGGCCAACGTCCTGACTTTC
J: TRBJ2-1; D: TRBD2; size: few; V: TRBV30; CDR3: CAWSVRRLAGNNEQFF; DNA: TGTGCCTGGAGTGTACGGCGACTAGCGGGGAACAATGAGCAGTTCTTC
J: TRBJ1-2; D: TRBD1; size: few; V: TRBV6-1; CDR3: CASSYRGPDYGYTF; DNA: TGTGCCAGCAGTTATAGGGGGCCGGACTATGGCTACACCTTC
J: TRBJ1-1; D: TRBD1; size: .; V: TRBV7-8; CDR3: CASNRDRGINEAFF; DNA: TGTGCCAGCAACCGGGACAGGGGGATTAATGAAGCTTTCTTT
J: TRBJ1-1; D: .; size: few; V: TRBV5-1; CDR3: CASSLGTTGRGTEAFF; DNA: TGCGCCAGCAGCTTGGGAACTACAGGGCGAGGCACTGAAGCTTTCTTT
J: TRBJ2-7; D: TRBD1; size: .; V: TRBV28; CDR3: CASRMTGGYEQYF; DNA: TGTGCCAGCAGGATGACAGGGGGCTACGAGCAGTACTTC
J: TRBJ2-7; D: .; size: .; V: TRBV18; CDR3: CASSPTGFYEQYF; DNA: TGTGCCAGCTCACCAACCGGATTCTACGAGCAGTACTTC
J: TRBJ2-3; D: .; size: .; V: TRBV7-6; CDR3: CASSLGLLITDTQYF; DNA: TGTGCCAGCAGCTTAGGACTACTCATCACAGATACGCAGTATTTT